Here is one TCR beta chain with its context. This sample stems from a study of blood T cell repertoires in COVID-19. Germline V CDR1 and CDR2: MNHEY, SVGEGT. The junction had 8 bases not matched to a gene; V was cut back by 6 bases and J by 1 base. The CDR3 has 16 residues. The assay was immunoSEQ multiplex PCR, and TCRdb's table has in-frame clones only and misses some. Of about 230,000 clones listed, 75% to 85% are singletons. This sequence joins TRBV6-2 or TRBV6-3 and TRBJ2-3, with 9 bases fitting TRBD2. Sequenced sample: peripheral blood. The sequence was collected from a woman between 50 and 59 years old with acute or convalescent COVID-19. CDR3 residues: CASRPLLAGRTDTQYF. As DNA, the CDR3 is TGTGCCAGCAGACCTTTACTAGCGGGTCGCACAGATACGCAGTATTTT.